The clone carrying this TCR beta chain was counted between two and nine times. The antigen is not known. Here immunoSEQ multiplex PCR was the method, and the copy in TCRdb shows in-frame clones only, minus some. The table records some 120,000 clones, around 89% of them present only once. The data are from a study of T cell responses to AZD1222 COVID-19 vaccine. Study-wide findings and caveats: Clonal diversity may have been underestimated, and the donors were mostly white British, with more females than males.

V dropped 2 bases and J dropped 1 base, with 16 bases sitting between them. Germline lookup yields CDR1 SGDLS and CDR2 YYNGEE. The CDR3 extends over 17 amino acids. The clonotype comes from an adult in good health. The chain recombines TRBV9 with TRBJ1-3, with D unresolved. Material: peripheral blood, obtained on day 0 of AZD1222 vaccination. CDR3 in amino acids: CASSVRVNLLSGNTIYF. CDR3 sequence (DNA): TGTGCCAGCAGCGTGAGGGTAAATCTGCTATCTGGAAACACCATATATTTT.